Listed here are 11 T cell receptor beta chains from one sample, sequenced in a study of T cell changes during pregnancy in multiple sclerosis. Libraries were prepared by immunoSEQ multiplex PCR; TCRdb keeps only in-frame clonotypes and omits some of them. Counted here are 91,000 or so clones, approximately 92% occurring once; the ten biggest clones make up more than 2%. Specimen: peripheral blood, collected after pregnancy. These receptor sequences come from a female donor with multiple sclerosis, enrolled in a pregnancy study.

CDR3 amino acids: CASSPGTPHTYEQYF. In DNA form, the CDR3 reads TGTGCCAGCTCACCCGGGACACCCCATACCTACGAGCAGTACTTC. The chain recombines TRBV18 with TRBJ2-7, with a weak D call TRBD1 (6 bases). From germline, CDR1 is KGHSH and CDR2 LQKENI. CDR3 length: 15 amino acids. V was clipped by 3 bases and J by 2 bases, with 14 bases between them.

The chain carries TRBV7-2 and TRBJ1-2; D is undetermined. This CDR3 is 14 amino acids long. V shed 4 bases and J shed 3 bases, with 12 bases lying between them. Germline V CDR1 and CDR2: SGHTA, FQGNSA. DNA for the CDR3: TGTGCCAGCAGCTCCTGGGAGATTGACTATGGCTACACCTTC. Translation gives CASSSWEIDYGYTF.

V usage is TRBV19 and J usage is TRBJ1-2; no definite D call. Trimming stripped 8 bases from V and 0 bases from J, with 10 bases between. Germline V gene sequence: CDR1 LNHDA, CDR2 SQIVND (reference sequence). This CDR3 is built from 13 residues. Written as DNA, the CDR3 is TGTGCCAGTGACCCCGGAGCTAACTATGGCTACACCTTC. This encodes CASDPGANYGYTF.

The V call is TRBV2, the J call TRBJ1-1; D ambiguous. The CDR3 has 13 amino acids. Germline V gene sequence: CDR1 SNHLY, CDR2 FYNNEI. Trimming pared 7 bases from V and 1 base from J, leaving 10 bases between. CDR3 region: CASNYGRNTEAFF. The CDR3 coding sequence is TGTGCCAGCAACTATGGAAGGAACACTGAAGCTTTCTTT.

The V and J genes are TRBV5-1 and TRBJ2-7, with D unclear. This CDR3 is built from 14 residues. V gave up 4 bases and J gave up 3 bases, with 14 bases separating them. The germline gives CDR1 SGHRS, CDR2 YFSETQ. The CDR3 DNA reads TGCGCCAGCAGCCAAGACCTTCAGGTCTACGAGCAGTACTTC. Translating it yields CASSQDLQVYEQYF.

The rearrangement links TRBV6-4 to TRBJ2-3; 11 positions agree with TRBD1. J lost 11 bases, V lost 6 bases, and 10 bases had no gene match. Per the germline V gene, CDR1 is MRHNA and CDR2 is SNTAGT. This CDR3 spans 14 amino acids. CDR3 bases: TGTGCCAGCAGCGTGGACAGGGGGCGTCTGAAGCAGTATTTT. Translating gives CASSVDRGRLKQYF.

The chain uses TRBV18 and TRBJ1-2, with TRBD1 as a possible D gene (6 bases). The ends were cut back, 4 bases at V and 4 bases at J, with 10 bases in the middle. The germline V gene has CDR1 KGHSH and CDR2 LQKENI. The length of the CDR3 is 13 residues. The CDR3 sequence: CASSQTGSYGYTF. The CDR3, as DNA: TGTGCCAGCTCACAGACAGGATCCTATGGCTACACCTTC.

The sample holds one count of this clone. The CDR3 here is CASSLIRRQDNTGELFF. DNA for the CDR3: TGTGCCAGCAGCTTAATTCGTCGACAGGACAACACCGGGGAGCTGTTTTTT. The chain combines TRBV11-2 with TRBJ2-2, with D perhaps matching TRBD1 (6 bases). From germline, CDR1 is SGHAT and CDR2 FQNNGV. V was shortened by 2 bases and J by 2 bases, with 15 bases between the two germline ends. The CDR3 length is 17 residues.

The CDR3 DNA is TGCGCCAGCAGCTTCCAAGCACAGGGGGCTAAGAACTATGGCTACACCTTC. Its protein product is CASSFQAQGAKNYGYTF. The chain employs TRBV5-1 and TRBJ1-2, with 9 bases lining up with TRBD1. Germline assignment: CDR1 SGHRS and CDR2 YFSETQ. J lost 2 bases, V lost 2 bases, and 10 bases had no gene match. This CDR3 has 17 amino acids.

CDR3: CASSSDREVTYEQYF. The DNA of the CDR3 is TGTGCCAGCAGCTCGGACAGGGAGGTAACCTACGAGCAGTACTTC. The rearrangement links TRBV5-6 to TRBJ2-7; TRBD1 matches 8 bases. The germline V gene encodes CDR1 SGHDT and CDR2 YYEEEE. The V and J ends lost 3 bases and 2 bases, in that order; junction bases with no gene match: 7. This CDR3 is built from 15 residues. The whole variable domain, remainder taken from reference TRBV5-6 and TRBJ2-7, is DAGVTQSPTHLIKTRGQQVTLRCSPKSGHDTVSWYQQALGQGPQFIFQYYEEEERQRGNFPDRFSGHQFPNYSSELNVNALLLGDSALYLCASSSDREVTYEQYFGPGTRLTVT.

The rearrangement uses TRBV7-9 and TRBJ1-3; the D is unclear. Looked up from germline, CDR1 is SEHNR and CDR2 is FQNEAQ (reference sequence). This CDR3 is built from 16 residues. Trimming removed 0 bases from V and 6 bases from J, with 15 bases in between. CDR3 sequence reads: CASSLAMVGRLNTIYF. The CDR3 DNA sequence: TGTGCCAGCAGCTTAGCCATGGTCGGGAGGTTAAACACCATATATTTT.